This is a list of T cell receptor beta chains from one sample in a study of T-cell memory formation after mild COVID-19. TCRdb re-called the 5' RACE reads through MiXCR, storing one row per CDR3 protein. The sample includes 350,000 to 450,000 distinct CDR3 sequences, around 15% of them seen just once. Sequencing was done on a sample of PBMCs or a T cell subset sorted from them (not recorded which). The receptors were sampled from a young man who had mild COVID-19 (a few samples of this study predate the infection). Cell type and time point are not known. CDR3s leave out the opening cysteine and the closing phenylalanine or tryptophan. Part of the rows lack a size; the others show once, few, many or a class for expanded clones.

j_gene: TRBJ1-1; abundance: .; v_gene: TRBV4-3; CDR3aa: ASSQPGVPEAF
j_gene: TRBJ2-7; abundance: few; v_gene: TRBV11-1; CDR3aa: ASSSGGSWEQY
j_gene: TRBJ1-1; abundance: .; v_gene: TRBV20-1; CDR3aa: SARDTFTEAF
j_gene: TRBJ2-3; abundance: few; v_gene: TRBV5-1; CDR3aa: ASSGQGEVDTQY
j_gene: TRBJ2-3; abundance: .; v_gene: TRBV20-1; CDR3aa: SARRTSGISTDTQY
j_gene: TRBJ1-5; abundance: few; v_gene: TRBV6-6; CDR3aa: ASRTATVQPQH
j_gene: TRBJ1-2; abundance: few; v_gene: TRBV25-1; CDR3aa: ASSDFSGLT
j_gene: TRBJ2-2; abundance: few; v_gene: TRBV7-6; CDR3aa: ASSPTWVANTGELF
j_gene: TRBJ2-3; abundance: few; v_gene: TRBV7-2; CDR3aa: ASTQISGRPDADTQY
j_gene: TRBJ1-2; abundance: few; v_gene: TRBV10-3; CDR3aa: AIKRTGEGLEGYT
j_gene: TRBJ2-1; abundance: .; v_gene: TRBV5-1; CDR3aa: ASSLAVGAGNEQF
j_gene: TRBJ1-2; abundance: .; v_gene: TRBV7-2; CDR3aa: ASRTQGQGNGYT
j_gene: TRBJ2-1; abundance: .; v_gene: TRBV6-5; CDR3aa: ASYRENEQF
j_gene: TRBJ2-3; abundance: .; v_gene: TRBV5-1; CDR3aa: ASSQGRSGTDTQY
j_gene: TRBJ2-6; abundance: .; v_gene: TRBV4-1; CDR3aa: ASSQSTSGAPGANVLT
j_gene: TRBJ2-1; abundance: .; v_gene: TRBV28; CDR3aa: ASSRSGGSSYNEQF
j_gene: TRBJ1-6; abundance: .; v_gene: TRBV20-1; CDR3aa: SARGDRVYSPLH
j_gene: TRBJ2-5; abundance: few; v_gene: TRBV10-3; CDR3aa: AISVDGGLQETQY
j_gene: TRBJ2-2; abundance: .; v_gene: TRBV7-2; CDR3aa: ASSFSVSAGANTGELF
j_gene: TRBJ1-1; abundance: few; v_gene: TRBV6-5; CDR3aa: ASSLGPTLGNTEAF
j_gene: TRBJ2-3; abundance: .; v_gene: TRBV4-3; CDR3aa: ASSHGQWGTDTQY
j_gene: TRBJ2-3; abundance: few; v_gene: TRBV5-8; CDR3aa: ASSLGHVGTDTQY
j_gene: TRBJ2-7; abundance: .; v_gene: TRBV4-3; CDR3aa: ASSQGRGDYEQY
j_gene: TRBJ2-3; abundance: .; v_gene: TRBV5-4; CDR3aa: ASTWSSGGSGDTQY
j_gene: TRBJ2-2; abundance: .; v_gene: TRBV4-1; CDR3aa: ASSPRTGLTGELF
j_gene: TRBJ2-1; abundance: few; v_gene: TRBV6-2/TRBV6-3; CDR3aa: ASRVVRGSSYNEQF
j_gene: TRBJ2-4; abundance: .; v_gene: TRBV4-1; CDR3aa: ASSDWGHGLAKNIQY
j_gene: TRBJ2-7; abundance: once; v_gene: TRBV7-3; CDR3aa: ASSEHLGAEQY
j_gene: TRBJ1-4; abundance: .; v_gene: TRBV9; CDR3aa: ASSPGMYPTNEKLF
j_gene: TRBJ2-5; abundance: few; v_gene: TRBV5-1; CDR3aa: ASSLGPAGGDVIETQY
j_gene: TRBJ1-2; abundance: few; v_gene: TRBV4-1; CDR3aa: ASSQEQASYGYT
j_gene: TRBJ2-5; abundance: few; v_gene: TRBV5-4; CDR3aa: ASSLNRGDGETQY
j_gene: TRBJ1-6; abundance: .; v_gene: TRBV4-3; CDR3aa: ASSQGKRGFSPLH
j_gene: TRBJ1-3; abundance: many; v_gene: TRBV20-1; CDR3aa: SARQSTGGA
j_gene: TRBJ2-7; abundance: few; v_gene: TRBV12-3/TRBV12-4; CDR3aa: ASSSPGMVSYEQY
j_gene: TRBJ1-6; abundance: .; v_gene: TRBV6-5; CDR3aa: ASSWYRKNSPLH
j_gene: TRBJ1-3; abundance: .; v_gene: TRBV15; CDR3aa: ATSRGNRGSGNTIY
j_gene: TRBJ1-2; abundance: few; v_gene: TRBV28; CDR3aa: ASSFQTDYYGYT
j_gene: TRBJ1-2; abundance: few; v_gene: TRBV7-3; CDR3aa: ASSLDAENYGYT
j_gene: TRBJ1-1; abundance: .; v_gene: TRBV12-3/TRBV12-4; CDR3aa: ASSLLRGGWAF
j_gene: TRBJ1-1; abundance: .; v_gene: TRBV6-2/TRBV6-3; CDR3aa: ASRQFGTEAF
j_gene: TRBJ1-1; abundance: .; v_gene: TRBV29-1; CDR3aa: SGQNRGSRLLRDPEAF
j_gene: TRBJ1-1; abundance: many; v_gene: TRBV19; CDR3aa: ASIRTGNTEAF
j_gene: TRBJ1-1; abundance: .; v_gene: TRBV7-9; CDR3aa: ASNLQPGNTEAF
j_gene: TRBJ2-4; abundance: .; v_gene: TRBV15; CDR3aa: ATSRGGKPKNIQY
j_gene: TRBJ1-1; abundance: few; v_gene: TRBV15; CDR3aa: ATSTPNTEAF
j_gene: TRBJ2-2; abundance: few; v_gene: TRBV10-3; CDR3aa: AIRGTPNTGELF
j_gene: TRBJ1-5; abundance: .; v_gene: TRBV6-6; CDR3aa: ASSSTGVQPQH
j_gene: TRBJ1-2; abundance: .; v_gene: TRBV7-9; CDR3aa: ASSPPAGSGYT
j_gene: TRBJ2-5; abundance: few; v_gene: TRBV11-1; CDR3aa: ASSLSRSQETQY
j_gene: TRBJ2-1; abundance: few; v_gene: TRBV12-3/TRBV12-4; CDR3aa: ASSHDRGEYEQF
j_gene: TRBJ1-2; abundance: .; v_gene: TRBV20-1; CDR3aa: SARGPGARGYT
j_gene: TRBJ1-2; abundance: .; v_gene: TRBV7-2; CDR3aa: ASSSWTGGMRYGYT
j_gene: TRBJ2-5; abundance: many; v_gene: TRBV5-4; CDR3aa: ASSLGGGKTQY
j_gene: TRBJ2-1; abundance: few; v_gene: TRBV7-2; CDR3aa: ASSLALGLAGHEQF
j_gene: TRBJ2-7; abundance: few; v_gene: TRBV5-1; CDR3aa: ASSPRGPFSYEQY
j_gene: TRBJ2-4; abundance: .; v_gene: TRBV9; CDR3aa: ASSVVPGAAKNIQY
j_gene: TRBJ2-2; abundance: many; v_gene: TRBV20-1; CDR3aa: SALAETNTGELF
j_gene: TRBJ2-5; abundance: .; v_gene: TRBV28; CDR3aa: ASSLYSEETQY